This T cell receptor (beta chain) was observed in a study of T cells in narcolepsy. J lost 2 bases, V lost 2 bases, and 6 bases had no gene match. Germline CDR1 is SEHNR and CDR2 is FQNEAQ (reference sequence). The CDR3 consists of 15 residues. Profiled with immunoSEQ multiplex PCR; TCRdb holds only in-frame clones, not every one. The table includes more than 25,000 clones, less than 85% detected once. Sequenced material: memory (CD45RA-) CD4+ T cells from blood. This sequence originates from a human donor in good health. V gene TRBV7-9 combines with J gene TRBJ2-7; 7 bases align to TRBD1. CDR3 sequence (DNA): TGTGCCAGCAGCTTAAGCCGGGACAGCACCTACGAGCAGTACTTC. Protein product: CASSLSRDSTYEQYF.